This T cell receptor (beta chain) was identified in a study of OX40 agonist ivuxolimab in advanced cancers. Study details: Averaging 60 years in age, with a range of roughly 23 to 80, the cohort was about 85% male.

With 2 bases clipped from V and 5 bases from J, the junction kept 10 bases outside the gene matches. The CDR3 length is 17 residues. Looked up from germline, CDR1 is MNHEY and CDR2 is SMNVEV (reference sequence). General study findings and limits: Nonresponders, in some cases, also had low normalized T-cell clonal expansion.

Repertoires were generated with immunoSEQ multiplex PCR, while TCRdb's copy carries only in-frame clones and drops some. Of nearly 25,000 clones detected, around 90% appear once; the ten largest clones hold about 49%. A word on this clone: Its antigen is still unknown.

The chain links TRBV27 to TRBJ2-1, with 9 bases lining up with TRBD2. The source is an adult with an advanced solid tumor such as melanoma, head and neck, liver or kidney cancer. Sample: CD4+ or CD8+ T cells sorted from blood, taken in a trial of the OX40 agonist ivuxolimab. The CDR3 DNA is TGTGCCAGCAGTTTAATCCCTCTAGCGGGGTCCAACAATGAGCAGTTCTTC. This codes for CASSLIPLAGSNNEQFF.